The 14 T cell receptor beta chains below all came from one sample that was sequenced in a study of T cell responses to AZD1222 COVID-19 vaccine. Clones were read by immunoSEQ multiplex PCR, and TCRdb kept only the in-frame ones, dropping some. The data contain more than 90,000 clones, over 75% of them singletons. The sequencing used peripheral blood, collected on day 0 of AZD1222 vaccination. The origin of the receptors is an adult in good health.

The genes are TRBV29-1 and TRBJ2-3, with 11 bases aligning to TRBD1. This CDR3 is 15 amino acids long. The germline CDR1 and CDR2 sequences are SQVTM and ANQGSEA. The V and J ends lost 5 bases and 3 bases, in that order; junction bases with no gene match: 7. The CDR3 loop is CSVTAGDRGTDTQYF. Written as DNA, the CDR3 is TGCAGCGTTACCGCCGGGGACAGGGGGACAGATACGCAGTATTTT.

CDR3 sequence (DNA): TGTGCCAGCAGGAACCTGCCGAACACAGGGGTTGGAAACACCATATATTTT. It translates to CASRNLPNTGVGNTIYF. The J gene is TRBJ1-3, the V gene TRBV2, with 7 bases identical to TRBD1. Germline V gene data show CDR1 as SNHLY and CDR2 as FYNNEI. Losses at the gene ends were 6 bases for V and 3 bases for J; bases not matched to a gene: 14. The CDR3 is 17 amino acids.

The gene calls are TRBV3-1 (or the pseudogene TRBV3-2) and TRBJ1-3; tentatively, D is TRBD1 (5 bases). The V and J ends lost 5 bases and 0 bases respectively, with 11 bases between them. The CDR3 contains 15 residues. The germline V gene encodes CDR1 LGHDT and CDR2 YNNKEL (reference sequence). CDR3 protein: CASSSRDGSGNTIYF. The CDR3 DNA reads TGTGCCAGCAGCTCCCGGGACGGCTCTGGAAACACCATATATTTT.

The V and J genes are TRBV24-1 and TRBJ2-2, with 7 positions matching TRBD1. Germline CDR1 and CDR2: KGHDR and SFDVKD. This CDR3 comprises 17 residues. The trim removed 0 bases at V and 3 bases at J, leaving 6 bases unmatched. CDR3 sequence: CATSDLQGGVYTGELFF. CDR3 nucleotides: TGTGCCACCAGTGATTTGCAAGGGGGCGTATACACCGGGGAGCTGTTTTTT.

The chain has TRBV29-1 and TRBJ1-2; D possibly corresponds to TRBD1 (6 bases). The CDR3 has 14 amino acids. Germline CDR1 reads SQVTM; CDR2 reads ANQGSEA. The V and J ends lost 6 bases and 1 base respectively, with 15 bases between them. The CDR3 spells CSVADSQLNYGYTF. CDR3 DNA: TGCAGCGTAGCGGACAGCCAACTTAACTATGGCTACACCTTC.

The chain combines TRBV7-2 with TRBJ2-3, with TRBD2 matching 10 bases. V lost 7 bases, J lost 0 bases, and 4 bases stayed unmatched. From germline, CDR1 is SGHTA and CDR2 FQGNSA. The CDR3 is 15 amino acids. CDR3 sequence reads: CASNLAGESTDTQYF. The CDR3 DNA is TGTGCCAGCAACCTAGCGGGGGAGAGCACAGATACGCAGTATTTT.

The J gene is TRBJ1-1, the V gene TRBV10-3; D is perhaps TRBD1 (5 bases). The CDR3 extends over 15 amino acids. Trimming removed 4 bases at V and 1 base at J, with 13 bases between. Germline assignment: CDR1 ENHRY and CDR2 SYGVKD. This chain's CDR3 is CAISGPGAKNTEAFF. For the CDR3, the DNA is TGTGCCATCAGTGGCCCCGGGGCGAAGAACACTGAAGCTTTCTTT.

The CDR3 DNA follows: TGTGCCAGCACCCGCACCACAGATACGCAGTATTTT. Translated: CASTRTTDTQYF. The rearrangement uses TRBV12-3 or TRBV12-4 and TRBJ2-3; D remains unclear. The germline V and J ends were trimmed by 7 bases and 2 bases, with 7 bases remaining between them. The CDR3 is 12 residues long.

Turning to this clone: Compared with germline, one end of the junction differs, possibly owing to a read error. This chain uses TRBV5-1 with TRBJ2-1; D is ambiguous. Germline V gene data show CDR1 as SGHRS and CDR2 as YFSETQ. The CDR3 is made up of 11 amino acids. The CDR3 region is CASSANKEQFF. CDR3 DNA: TGCGCCAGCAGCGCAAACAAGGAGCAGTTCTTC.

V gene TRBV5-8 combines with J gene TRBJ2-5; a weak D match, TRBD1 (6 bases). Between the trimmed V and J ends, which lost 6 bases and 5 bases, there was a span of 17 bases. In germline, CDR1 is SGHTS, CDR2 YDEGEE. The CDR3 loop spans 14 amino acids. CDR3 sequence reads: CASIWDNVKETQYF. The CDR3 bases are TGTGCCAGCATCTGGGACAACGTGAAGGAGACCCAGTACTTC.

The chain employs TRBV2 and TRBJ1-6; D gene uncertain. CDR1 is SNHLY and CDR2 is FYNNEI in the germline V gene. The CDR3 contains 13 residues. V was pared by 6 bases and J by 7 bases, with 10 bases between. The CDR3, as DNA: TGTGCCAGCAGACGAGGCGACAATTCACCCCTCCACTTT. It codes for CASRRGDNSPLHF.

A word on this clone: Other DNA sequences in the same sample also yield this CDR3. CDR3 nucleotide sequence: TGTGCCAGCAGTGAGGTTCGGCTAGCGGTATACAATGAGCAGTTCTTC. Amino acids: CASSEVRLAVYNEQFF. The genes are TRBV2 and TRBJ2-1; 7 bases agree with TRBD2. The CDR3 spans 16 residues. The J segment lost 4 bases and the V segment lost 3 bases, leaving 9 bases of the junction unmatched. In germline, CDR1 is SNHLY, CDR2 FYNNEI.

The CDR3 nucleotides are TGTGCCAGCAGTCTGAGCTTGGAGACCATGAACACTGAAGCTTTCTTT. This codes for CASSLSLETMNTEAFF. The chain links TRBV28 to TRBJ1-1; D remains ambiguous. V shed 5 bases and J shed 0 bases, with 16 bases lying between them. Germline V gene lookup returns CDR1 MDHEN and CDR2 SYDVKM. CDR3 size: 16 residues.

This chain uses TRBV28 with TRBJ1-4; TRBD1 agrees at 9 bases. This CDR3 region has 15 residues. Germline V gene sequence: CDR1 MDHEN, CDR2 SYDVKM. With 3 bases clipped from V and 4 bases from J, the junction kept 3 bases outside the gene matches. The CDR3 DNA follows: TGTGCCAGCAGTTTCCCGGGACAGGGTAATGAAAAACTGTTTTTT. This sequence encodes CASSFPGQGNEKLFF.